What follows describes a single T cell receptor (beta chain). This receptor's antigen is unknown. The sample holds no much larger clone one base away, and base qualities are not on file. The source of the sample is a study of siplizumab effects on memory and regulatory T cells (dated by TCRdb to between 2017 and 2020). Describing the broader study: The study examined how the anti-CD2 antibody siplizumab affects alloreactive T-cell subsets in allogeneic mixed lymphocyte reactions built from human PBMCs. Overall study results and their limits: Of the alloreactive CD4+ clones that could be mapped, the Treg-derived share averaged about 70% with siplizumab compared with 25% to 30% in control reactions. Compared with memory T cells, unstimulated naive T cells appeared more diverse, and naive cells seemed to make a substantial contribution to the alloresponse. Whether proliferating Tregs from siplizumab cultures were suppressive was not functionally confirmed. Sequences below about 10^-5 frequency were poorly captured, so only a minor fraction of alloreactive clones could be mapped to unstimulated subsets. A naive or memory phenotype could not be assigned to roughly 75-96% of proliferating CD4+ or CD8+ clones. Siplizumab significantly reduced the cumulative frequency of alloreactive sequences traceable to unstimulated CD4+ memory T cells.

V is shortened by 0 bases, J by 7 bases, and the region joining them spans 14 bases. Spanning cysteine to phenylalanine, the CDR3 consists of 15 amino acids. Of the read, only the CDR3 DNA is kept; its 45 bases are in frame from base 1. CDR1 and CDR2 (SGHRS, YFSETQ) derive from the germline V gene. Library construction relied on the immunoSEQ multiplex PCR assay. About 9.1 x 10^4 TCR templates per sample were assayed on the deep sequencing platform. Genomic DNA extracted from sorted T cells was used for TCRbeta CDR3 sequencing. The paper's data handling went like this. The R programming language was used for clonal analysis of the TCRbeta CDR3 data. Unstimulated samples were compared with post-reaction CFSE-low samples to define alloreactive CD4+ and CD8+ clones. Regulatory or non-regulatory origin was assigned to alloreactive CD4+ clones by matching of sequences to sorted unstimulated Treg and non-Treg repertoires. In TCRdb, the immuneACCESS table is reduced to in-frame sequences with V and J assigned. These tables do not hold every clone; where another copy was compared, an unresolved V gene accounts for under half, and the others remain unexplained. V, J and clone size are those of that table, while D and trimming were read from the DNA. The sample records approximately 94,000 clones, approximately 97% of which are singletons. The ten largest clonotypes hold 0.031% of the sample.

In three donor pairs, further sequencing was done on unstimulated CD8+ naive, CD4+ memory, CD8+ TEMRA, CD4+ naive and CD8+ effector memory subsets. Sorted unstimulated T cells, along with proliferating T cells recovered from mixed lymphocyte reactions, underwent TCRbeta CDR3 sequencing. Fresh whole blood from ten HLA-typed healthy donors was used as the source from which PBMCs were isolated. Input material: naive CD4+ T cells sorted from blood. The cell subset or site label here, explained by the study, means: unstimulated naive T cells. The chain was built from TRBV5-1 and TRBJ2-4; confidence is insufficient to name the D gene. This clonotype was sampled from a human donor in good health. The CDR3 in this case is CASSLEVGPWNIQYF. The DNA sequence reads TGCGCCAGCAGCTTGGAGGTCGGACCGTGGAACATTCAGTACTTC.